In its sample, the clone carrying this T cell receptor (beta chain) was seen many times. This sample is drawn from a study of regulatory T cells in long-lasting Graves disease. Specified time point: newly diagnosed GD, antithyroid drugs for less than 3 months. Construction of the TCR library relied on RNA isolated from PBMCs. Arm-PCR of CDR3 regions and iRepertoire HTBI primers were used to build TCR beta libraries. Source study methods: Spanning all samples, the identified segments comprised around 60 TRBV and some 15 TRBJ. Using its own MiXCR run on the multiplex PCR reads, TCRdb lists one record per CDR3 protein. Here the V and J calls rest on TCRdb's processing, not on the authors' analysis. The data hold about 520,000 distinct CDR3 sequences, with 9.5% to 15% observed a single time. The CDR3 has 14 residues. After removal of 5 bases from V and 10 bases from J, the junction contained 13 bases not matched to a gene. Looked up from germline, CDR1 is DFQATT and CDR2 is SNEGSKA (reference sequence).

The data were also submitted as part of a second study, on T cells in Graves' hyperthyroidism and ophthalmopathy.

The chain carries TRBV20-1 and TRBJ2-5, with 10 bases aligning to TRBD2. The clonotype originates from a woman aged 25-40 years with Graves disease. Sequenced here: peripheral blood mononuclear cells (PBMCs), sampled at new diagnosis, from a patient treated with antithyroid drugs. The CDR3 bases are TGCAGTGCTTCAAGCGGGGGGGAGGAAGGAGGCCAGTACTTC. This translates into CSASSGGEEGGQYF.